The rows below give T cell receptor beta chains drawn from one sample of a study of identical twins. One entry per CDR3 protein results from TCRdb running MiXCR on the 5' RACE reads. This table holds hundreds of thousands of distinct CDR3 sequences, less than 7% found once. The sample consisted of naive T cells sorted from blood. The origin of the receptors is a man aged 18 to 30 in good health. Each CDR3 is given with its conserved first and last residue.

v_call	j_call	cdr3_aa
TRBV11-2	TRBJ2-1	CASSSPGLNNNEQFF
TRBV29-1	TRBJ2-2	CSAEGAISTNTGELFF
TRBV12-5	TRBJ2-5	CASGPFFKDRGSAETQYF
TRBV7-6	TRBJ1-2	CASSLENKAYGYTF
TRBV7-9	TRBJ1-5	CASSLDKWGAINQPQHF
TRBV15	TRBJ2-7	CATSSRKASSYEQYF
TRBV7-2	TRBJ1-1	CASSLVRGNEAFF
TRBV7-2	TRBJ1-1	CASSLAPGIKEAFF
TRBV7-7	TRBJ2-5	CASSPGRSTQETQYF
TRBV24-1	TRBJ2-1	CATSDLGTGQAHEQFF
TRBV10-3	TRBJ2-1	CATEPGLATRLEQFF
TRBV12-3/TRBV12-4	TRBJ2-1	CASTPSNNEQFF
TRBV5-1	TRBJ2-5	CASSEAGQATETQYF
TRBV7-8	TRBJ2-2	CASSLDAGELFF
TRBV2	TRBJ2-7	CASTSGTVTYEQYF
TRBV9	TRBJ2-3	CASRPVTDTQYF
TRBV18	TRBJ2-7	CASSPPSGNRGEQYF
TRBV29-1	TRBJ2-5	CSVEAGTETQYF
TRBV28	TRBJ2-7	CASSHKGQGHEQYF
TRBV20-1	TRBJ2-5	CSARLAGRGTQYF
TRBV9	TRBJ2-1	CASSVRPAGAGNEQFF
TRBV5-5	TRBJ2-7	CASSNGQGVAYEQYF
TRBV9	TRBJ2-2	CASSVRGVTGELFF
TRBV6-5	TRBJ2-7	CASSYTGTGERSYEQYF
TRBV5-1	TRBJ1-2	CASSRFGVSNYGYTF
TRBV29-1	TRBJ2-1	CTAGTLNEQFF
TRBV7-2	TRBJ1-4	CASSLQTGVKLFF
TRBV5-1	TRBJ2-1	CASSLVRGPLDEQFF
TRBV27	TRBJ2-5	CASSMFPGVQETQYF